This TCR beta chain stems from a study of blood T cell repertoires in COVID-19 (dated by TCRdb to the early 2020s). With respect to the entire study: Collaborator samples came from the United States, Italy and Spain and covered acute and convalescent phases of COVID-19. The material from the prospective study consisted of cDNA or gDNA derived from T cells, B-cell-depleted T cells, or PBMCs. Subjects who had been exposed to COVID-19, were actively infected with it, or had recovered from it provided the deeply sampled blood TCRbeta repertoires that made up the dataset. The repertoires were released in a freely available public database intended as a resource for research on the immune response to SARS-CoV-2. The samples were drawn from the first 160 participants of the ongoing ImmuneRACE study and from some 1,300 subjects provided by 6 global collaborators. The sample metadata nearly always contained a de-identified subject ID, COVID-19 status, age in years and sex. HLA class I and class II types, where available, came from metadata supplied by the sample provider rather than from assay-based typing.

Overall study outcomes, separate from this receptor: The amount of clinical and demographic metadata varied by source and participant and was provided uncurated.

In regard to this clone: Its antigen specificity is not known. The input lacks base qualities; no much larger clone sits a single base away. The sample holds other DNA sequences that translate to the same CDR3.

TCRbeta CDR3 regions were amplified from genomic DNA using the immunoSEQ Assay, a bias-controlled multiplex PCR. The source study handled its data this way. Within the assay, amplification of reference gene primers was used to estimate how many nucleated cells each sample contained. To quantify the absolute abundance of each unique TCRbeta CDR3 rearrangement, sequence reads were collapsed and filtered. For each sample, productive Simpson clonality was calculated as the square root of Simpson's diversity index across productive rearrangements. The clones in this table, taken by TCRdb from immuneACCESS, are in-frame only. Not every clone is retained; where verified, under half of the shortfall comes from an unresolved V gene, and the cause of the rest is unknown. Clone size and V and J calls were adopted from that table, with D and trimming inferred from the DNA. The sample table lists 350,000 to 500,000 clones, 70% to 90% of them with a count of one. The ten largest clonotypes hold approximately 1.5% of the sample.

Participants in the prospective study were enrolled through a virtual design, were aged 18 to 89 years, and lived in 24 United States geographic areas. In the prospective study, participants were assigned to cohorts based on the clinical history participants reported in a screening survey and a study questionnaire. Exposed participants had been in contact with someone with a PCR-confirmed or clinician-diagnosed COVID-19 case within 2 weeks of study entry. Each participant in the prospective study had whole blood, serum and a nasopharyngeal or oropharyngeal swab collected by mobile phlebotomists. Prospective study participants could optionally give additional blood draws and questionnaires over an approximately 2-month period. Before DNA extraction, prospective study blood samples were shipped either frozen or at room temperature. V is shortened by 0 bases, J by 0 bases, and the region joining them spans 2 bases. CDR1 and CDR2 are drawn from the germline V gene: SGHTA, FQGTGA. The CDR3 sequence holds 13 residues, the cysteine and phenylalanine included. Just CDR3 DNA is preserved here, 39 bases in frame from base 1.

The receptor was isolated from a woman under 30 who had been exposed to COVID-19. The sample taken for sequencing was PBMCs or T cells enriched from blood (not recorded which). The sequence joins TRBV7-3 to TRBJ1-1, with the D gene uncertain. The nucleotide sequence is TGTGCCAGCAGCTTAACCATGAACACTGAAGCTTTCTTT. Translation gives CASSLTMNTEAFF.